This TCR beta chain was captured by sequencing in a study of CD4 and CD8 cells across lung adenocarcinoma regions. TCRdb re-called the PCR reads through MiXCR, storing one row per CDR3 protein. This sample has roughly 18,000 distinct CDR3 sequences; under 60% occur once, and the top ten carry around 55%. Localized lung adenocarcinoma, a non-small cell lung cancer, affected the donors. This clonotype was observed a handful of times. V shed 5 bases and J shed 0 bases, with 13 bases lying between them. The CDR3 runs to 15 residues. CDR1 is MNHEY and CDR2 is SVGEGT in the germline V gene. This sequence originates from a female donor with lung adenocarcinoma. The CD4 and CD8 labels of this study may be unreliable. Sequencing was carried out using CD8+ T cells from the center of a lung tumor. The chain employs TRBV6-2 or TRBV6-3 and TRBJ1-2, with D possibly TRBD1 on 5 matching bases. CDR3 loop: CASSTGFAANYGYTF. The DNA of the CDR3 is TGTGCCAGCAGTACAGGATTCGCAGCTAACTATGGCTACACCTTC.